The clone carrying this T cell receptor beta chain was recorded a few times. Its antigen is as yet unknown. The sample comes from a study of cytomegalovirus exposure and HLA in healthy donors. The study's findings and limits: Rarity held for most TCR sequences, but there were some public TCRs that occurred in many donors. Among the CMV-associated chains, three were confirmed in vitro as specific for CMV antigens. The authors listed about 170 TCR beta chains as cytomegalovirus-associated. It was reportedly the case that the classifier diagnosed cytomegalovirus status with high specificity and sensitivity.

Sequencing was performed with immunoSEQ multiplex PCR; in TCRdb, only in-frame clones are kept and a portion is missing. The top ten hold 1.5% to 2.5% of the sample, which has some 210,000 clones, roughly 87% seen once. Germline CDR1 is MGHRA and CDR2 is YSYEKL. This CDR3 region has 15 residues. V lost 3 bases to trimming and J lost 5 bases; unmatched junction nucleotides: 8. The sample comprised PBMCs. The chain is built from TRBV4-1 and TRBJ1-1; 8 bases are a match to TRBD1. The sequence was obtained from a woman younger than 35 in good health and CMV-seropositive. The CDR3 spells CASSHGTGRSTEAFF. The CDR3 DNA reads TGCGCCAGCAGCCATGGGACAGGACGTTCGACTGAAGCTTTCTTT.